These 9 T cell receptor beta chains share one sample of origin, sequenced in a study of blood T cell repertoires in COVID-19. The repertoire was sequenced with immunoSEQ multiplex PCR; TCRdb's copy has only in-frame clones and lacks some. The sample yields around 260,000 clones, roughly 86% seen once. Source material: peripheral blood. These TCRs come from a woman aged 45-65 years with acute or convalescent COVID-19.

This clone appeared a single time. The chain recombines TRBV24-1 with TRBJ2-3; D gene uncertain. Deletions cut 3 bases from V and 6 bases from J, with 9 bases between. The CDR3 has 13 residues. Germline V lookup: CDR1 KGHDR, CDR2 SFDVKD. DNA for the CDR3: TGTGCCACCAGTGATGCCCTTCGGGATACGCAGTATTTT. Amino acid sequence: CATSDALRDTQYF.

The V and J genes are TRBV30 and TRBJ1-1, with 7 positions matching TRBD1. CDR1 is GTSNPN, CDR2 SVGIG, per germline (reference sequence). The CDR3 extends over 13 amino acids. J was trimmed by 9 bases and V by 0 bases; bases with no gene match: 7. CDR3 sequence reads: CAWSVRGRGKAFF. For the CDR3, the DNA is TGTGCCTGGAGTGTACGGGGCAGGGGGAAAGCTTTCTTT.

The J gene is TRBJ2-7, the V gene TRBV7-2; weak D call: TRBD1 (7 bases). With 5 bases removed from V and 2 bases from J, the gap between germline ends came to 13 bases. Per the germline V gene, CDR1 is SGHTA and CDR2 is FQGNSA. The CDR3 spans 14 residues. CDR3 in DNA: TGTGCCAGCAGCCCCCAGGGGGGTCCCTACGAGCAGTACTTC. Amino acids: CASSPQGGPYEQYF.

This clone was observed once. The chain is built from TRBV6-4 and TRBJ1-6; maybe TRBD1 (5 bases). The CDR3 contains 15 residues. V dropped 3 bases and J dropped 5 bases, with 11 bases sitting between them. CDR1 and CDR2 from the germline V gene are MRHNA and SNTAGT. The CDR3 bases are TGTGCCAGCAGTGAACGCGGGGACCATAATTCACCCCTCCACTTT. This translates into CASSERGDHNSPLHF.

The table lists this clone with a count of one. The rearrangement uses TRBV9 and TRBJ2-1; D is ambiguous. CDR3 length: 14 residues. Germline-derived CDR1 and CDR2 are SGDLS and YYNGEE. V was shortened by 1 base and J by 4 bases, with 9 bases between the two germline ends. In DNA, the CDR3 is TGTGCCAGCAGCGTAAACAGTGGATACAATGAGCAGTTCTTC. It translates to CASSVNSGYNEQFF.

This chain uses TRBV10-3 with TRBJ2-7, with 12 bases aligning to TRBD2. Germline-derived CDR1 and CDR2 are ENHRY and SYGVKD. This CDR3 contains 18 residues. With V trimmed by 2 bases and J by 3 bases, 11 bases remained unmatched. The DNA for the CDR3 is TGTGCCATCAGTGAGCCCGATAGGACTAGCGGGGACCTCTACGAGCAGTACTTC. Translation gives CAISEPDRTSGDLYEQYF.

V usage is TRBV20-1 and J usage is TRBJ2-1; D is undetermined. Trimming stripped 6 bases from V and 10 bases from J, with 13 bases between. Per germline, CDR1 DFQATT and CDR2 SNEGSKA (reference sequence). This CDR3 region has 11 residues. The CDR3 region is CSAPIVREQFF. CDR3 sequence (DNA): TGCAGTGCCCCGATTGTGAGGGAGCAGTTCTTC.

The genes are TRBV28 and TRBJ1-1; TRBD1 might be the D (6 bases). Germline V lookup: CDR1 MDHEN, CDR2 SYDVKM. There are 14 residues in the CDR3. Trimming stripped 8 bases from V and 1 base from J, with 14 bases between. This CDR3 reads CASEPTGRNTEAFF. CDR3 in DNA: TGTGCCAGCGAGCCCACAGGGCGGAACACTGAAGCTTTCTTT.

The rearrangement links TRBV5-1 to TRBJ1-4; D might be TRBD1 (5 bases). Looked up from germline, CDR1 is SGHRS and CDR2 is YFSETQ. This CDR3 has 15 amino acids. V lost 4 bases and J lost 4, with 14 bases in between. The CDR3 DNA sequence: TGCGCCAGCAGCCCATCCGGGGGGGATAATGAAAAACTGTTTTTT. Protein: CASSPSGGDNEKLFF.